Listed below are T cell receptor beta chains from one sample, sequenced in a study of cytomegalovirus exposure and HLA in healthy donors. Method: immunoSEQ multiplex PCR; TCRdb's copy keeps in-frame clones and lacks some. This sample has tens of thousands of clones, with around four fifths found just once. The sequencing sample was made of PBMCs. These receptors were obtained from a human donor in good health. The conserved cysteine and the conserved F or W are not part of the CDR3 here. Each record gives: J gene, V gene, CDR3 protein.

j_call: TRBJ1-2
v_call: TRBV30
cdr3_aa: AWSSDRGTGYGYT

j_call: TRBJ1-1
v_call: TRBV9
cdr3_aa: ASSSRDNTEAF

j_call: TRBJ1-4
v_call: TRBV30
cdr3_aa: AWSETGMGEKLF

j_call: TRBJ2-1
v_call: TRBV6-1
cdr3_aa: ASNDNSYNEQF

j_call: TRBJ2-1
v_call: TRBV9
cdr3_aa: ASSVSAGGLSYNEQF

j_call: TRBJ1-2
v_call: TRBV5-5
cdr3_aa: ASSLGIWRSYGYT

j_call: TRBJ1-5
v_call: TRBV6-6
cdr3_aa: ASSLSLNSNQPQH

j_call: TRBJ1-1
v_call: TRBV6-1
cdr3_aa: ASSEAPIVYSGQANTEAF

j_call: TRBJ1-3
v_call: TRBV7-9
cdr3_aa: ASSLALTVGNTIY

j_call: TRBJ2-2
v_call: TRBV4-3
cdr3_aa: ASSQEGTSGVTGTGELF

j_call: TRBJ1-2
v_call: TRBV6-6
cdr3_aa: ASSPTGNYGYT

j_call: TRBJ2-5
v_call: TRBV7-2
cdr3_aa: ASSLTGRRNQETQY

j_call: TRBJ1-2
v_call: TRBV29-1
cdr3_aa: SVGAGALVGYT

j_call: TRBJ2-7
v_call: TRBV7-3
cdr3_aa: ASSRTGTGNEQY

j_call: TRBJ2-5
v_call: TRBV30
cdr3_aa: ALSGEETQY

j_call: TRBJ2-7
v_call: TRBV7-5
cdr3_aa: ARSFGTRGDRDEQY

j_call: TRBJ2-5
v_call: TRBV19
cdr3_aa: ASREGQETQY

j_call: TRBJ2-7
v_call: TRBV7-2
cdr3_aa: ASSPETTGGTYEQY

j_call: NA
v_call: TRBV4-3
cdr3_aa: ASSLGTGSYEQY

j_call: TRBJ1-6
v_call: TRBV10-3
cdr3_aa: AISDIWDRGTGNSPLH

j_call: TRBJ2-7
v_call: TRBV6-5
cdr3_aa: ASSYGGQGQYEQY

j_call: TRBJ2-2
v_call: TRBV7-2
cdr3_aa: ASSPNPSGDTGELF